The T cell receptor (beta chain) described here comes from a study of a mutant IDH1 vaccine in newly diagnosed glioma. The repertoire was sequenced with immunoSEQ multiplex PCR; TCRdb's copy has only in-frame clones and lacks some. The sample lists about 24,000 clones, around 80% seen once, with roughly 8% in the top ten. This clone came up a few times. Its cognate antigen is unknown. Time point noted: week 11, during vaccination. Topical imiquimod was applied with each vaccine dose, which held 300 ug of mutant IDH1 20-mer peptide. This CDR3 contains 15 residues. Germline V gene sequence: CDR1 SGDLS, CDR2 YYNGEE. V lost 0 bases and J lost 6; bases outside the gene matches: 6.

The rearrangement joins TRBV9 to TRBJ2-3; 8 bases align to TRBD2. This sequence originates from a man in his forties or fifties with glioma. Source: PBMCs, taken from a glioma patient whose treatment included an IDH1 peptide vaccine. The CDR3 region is CASSVESGSLDTQYF. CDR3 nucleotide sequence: TGTGCCAGCAGCGTAGAGAGCGGGAGCTTGGATACGCAGTATTTT.